Listed below are T cell receptor beta chains from one sample, sequenced in a study of CD8+CD57+ T cells in acquired aplastic anemia. From the reads, TCRdb called clonotypes with MiXCR, one entry per CDR3 protein. The data hold 150,000 to 180,000 distinct CDR3 sequences, with about 52% observed a single time. Sequencing was done on a sample of sorted CD4+, CD8+, or CD8+CD57+ T cells (not recorded which) from PBMCs. The receptors shown here come from a human donor with aplastic anemia. Each CDR3 is given with its conserved first and last residue. A D gene is named only where the DNA matches it firmly. Clone size appears in some rows only: once, few, many, or a class for an expanded clone.

size | J | V | D | DNA | CDR3
. | TRBJ1-6 | TRBV29-1 | TRBD1 | TGCAGCGTCGGACAGGAGATTAATTCACCCCTCCACTTT | CSVGQEINSPLHF
many | TRBJ2-4 | TRBV10-2 | . | TGCGCCAGCAGTGAGTCCCCCCCTGGGAACATTCAGTACTTC | CASSESPPGNIQYF
. | TRBJ1-5 | TRBV19 | . | TGTGCCAGTAGTATCCGCCGCTCAGGTCAGCCCCAGCATTTT | CASSIRRSGQPQHF
many | TRBJ1-2 | TRBV19 | TRBD1 | TGTGCCAGCATGGACAGGACGAACTATGGCTACACCTTC | CASMDRTNYGYTF
. | TRBJ2-1 | TRBV29-1 | TRBD2 | TGCAGCGGACAAGCGGGGGGGCCGGGTAATGAGCAGTTCTTC | CSGQAGGPGNEQFF
few | TRBJ2-3 | TRBV6-4 | . | TGTGCCAGCAGTGAGGACAGCACAGATACGCAGTATTTT | CASSEDSTDTQYF
once | TRBJ1-6 | TRBV7-2 | TRBD1 | TGTGCCAGCAGCTGGGACAGCAGTTCACCCCTCCACTTT | CASSWDSSSPLHF
. | TRBJ1-3 | TRBV15 | . | TGTGCCACCAGCAGAGACAGGGATGGAAACACCATATATTTT | CATSRDRDGNTIYF
many | TRBJ1-5 | TRBV4-1 | . | TGCGCCAGCAGCCAAGCCCCTAGCGCTAATCAGCCCCAGCATTTT | CASSQAPSANQPQHF
many | TRBJ1-1 | TRBV5-1 | . | TGCGCCAGCAGCTTGGGTATGTCTGAAGCTTTCTTT | CASSLGMSEAFF
. | TRBJ2-1 | TRBV29-1 | TRBD2 | TGCAGCGTTGAAGATCCCTTACAAGGCATAGCGGGGGGGCCCTGGGAGCAGTTCTTC | CSVEDPLQGIAGGPWEQFF
once | TRBJ2-1 | TRBV10-1 | TRBD1 | TGCGCCAGCAGTCGACAGGGGGGACACAATGAGCAGTTCTTC | CASSRQGGHNEQFF
. | TRBJ2-3 | TRBV19 | . | TGTGCCAGCCGACAGGCCAGATCCACAGATACGCAGTATTTT | CASRQARSTDTQYF
. | TRBJ2-1 | TRBV20-1 | TRBD1 | TGCAGTGCTACCCCCGGGACAGGGAGGTACAATGAGCAGTTCTTC | CSATPGTGRYNEQFF
. | TRBJ2-5 | TRBV7-2 | . | TGTGCCAGCAGCTTAGATGGGGGGGCCGAGACCCAGTACTTC | CASSLDGGAETQYF
many | TRBJ2-7 | TRBV4-2 | . | TGTGCCAGCAGCCAAGATGAGCCCAGCGGAATCTACGAGCAGTACTTC | CASSQDEPSGIYEQYF
. | TRBJ2-7 | TRBV3-1 | TRBD1 | TGTGCCAGCAGCCATGAAGGGACAGGAGCATACGAGCAGTACTTC | CASSHEGTGAYEQYF
few | TRBJ2-1 | TRBV7-2 | . | TGTGCCAGCAGCCCGCAGTTCTTC | CASSPQFF
. | TRBJ1-1 | TRBV20-1 | . | TGCAGTGCTAGCCTAGGGTTTGGGGAAGCTTTCTTT | CSASLGFGEAFF
many | TRBJ1-1 | TRBV5-1 | . | TGCGCCAGCAGCTGGGCGGGGGGTTTGAACACTGAAGCTTTCTTT | CASSWAGGLNTEAFF
many | TRBJ2-7 | TRBV2 | TRBD2 | TGTGCCAGCAAGGGACTAGCCTCCTACGAGCAGTACTTC | CASKGLASYEQYF
. | TRBJ1-1 | TRBV24-1 | . | TGTGCCACCAGTGATAGAGAGGGGGGGAACACTGAAGCTTTCTTT | CATSDREGGNTEAFF
many | TRBJ2-2 | TRBV12-3/TRBV12-4 | TRBD2 | TGTGCCAGCAGTTCCCGACTAGCGGGGGCGAACACCGGGGAGCTGTTTTTT | CASSSRLAGANTGELFF
. | TRBJ1-3 | TRBV10-3 | . | TGTGCCATCAGTGAGTCGGACGAGGGCTCTGGAAACACCATATATTTT | CAISESDEGSGNTIYF
once | TRBJ2-7 | TRBV29-1 | TRBD1 | TGCAGCGTCGAGACAGGGGGCAATTACGAGCAGTACTTC | CSVETGGNYEQYF
. | TRBJ2-1 | TRBV19 | . | TGTGCCAGTAGCCTAACAGCGTACAATGAGCAGTTCTTC | CASSLTAYNEQFF
many | TRBJ1-1 | TRBV6-6 | . | TGTGCCAGCAGTTACTCGTTAAGTTCTGAAGCTTTCTTT | CASSYSLSSEAFF
few | TRBJ2-3 | TRBV11-1 | TRBD2 | TGTGCCAGCAGCTATTGGGGACTAGCAGATCCAGATACGCAGTATTTT | CASSYWGLADPDTQYF
. | TRBJ2-7 | TRBV9 | TRBD2 | TGTGCCAGCAGCGTAGGGGGACTAGCGGAGGGGGAGCAGTACTTC | CASSVGGLAEGEQYF